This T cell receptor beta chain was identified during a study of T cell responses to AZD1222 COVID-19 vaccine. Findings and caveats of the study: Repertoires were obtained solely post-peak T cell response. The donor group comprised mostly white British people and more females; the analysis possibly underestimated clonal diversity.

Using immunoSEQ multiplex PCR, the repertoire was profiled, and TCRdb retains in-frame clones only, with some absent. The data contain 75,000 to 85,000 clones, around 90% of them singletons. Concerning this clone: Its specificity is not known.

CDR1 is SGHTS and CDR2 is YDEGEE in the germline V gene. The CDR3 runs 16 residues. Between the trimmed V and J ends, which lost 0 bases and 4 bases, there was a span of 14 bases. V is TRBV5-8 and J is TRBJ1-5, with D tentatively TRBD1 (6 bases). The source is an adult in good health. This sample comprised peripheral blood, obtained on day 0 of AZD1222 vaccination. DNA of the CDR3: TGTGCCAGCAGCTTGGTGTGGGGGCCGGGGAATCAGCCCCAGCATTTT. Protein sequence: CASSLVWGPGNQPQHF.